Shown below are 10 T cell receptor beta chains from a single sample sequenced in a study of breast tumors, draining lymph nodes, adjacent tissues. One entry per CDR3 protein, called by TCRdb with MiXCR from the multiplex PCR reads. This repertoire shows 20,000 to 25,000 distinct CDR3 sequences, roughly 60% found once; its top ten account for 15% to 20%. The sample comprised tumor-adjacent breast tissue. The receptors come from a female donor with breast cancer. Some clones in this sample may be carry-over from other donors' samples.

V gene TRBV10-2 combines with J gene TRBJ2-3, with unresolved D. CDR3 length equals 12 residues. CDR1 and CDR2 (germline): WSHSY, SAAADI. The germline V and J ends were trimmed by 3 bases and 0 bases, with 1 base remaining between them. This chain's CDR3 is CASSDSTDTQYF. The CDR3 DNA reads TGCGCCAGCAGTGACAGCACAGATACGCAGTATTTT.

V usage is TRBV25-1 and J usage is TRBJ1-5; 7 nucleotides agree with TRBD1. Germline V gene lookup returns CDR1 MGHDK and CDR2 SYGVNS. This CDR3 comprises 14 residues. The V segment lost 8 bases and the J segment 0 bases; nucleotides outside the gene matches: 4. The DNA of the CDR3 is TGTGCCAGCGCCGGGACAGATAGCAATCAGCCCCAGCATTTT. It encodes CASAGTDSNQPQHF.

The chain carries TRBV6-7 and TRBJ1-2; 7 positions match TRBD1. TRBV6-7 is flagged as an ORF with uncertain function. CDR3 size: 15 residues. Unmatched junction bases numbered 7, after V lost 4 bases and J lost 2 bases. DNA for the CDR3: TGTGCCAGCAGTTCCCCCAGACAGGGAAACTATGGCTACACCTTC. Translation gives CASSSPRQGNYGYTF.

This clonotype was counted at least ten times. The V gene is TRBV12-3 or TRBV12-4, the J gene TRBJ2-1; TRBD1 matches 9 bases. The ends lost 3 bases at V and 7 bases at J; junction bases unmatched: 7. CDR3 length equals 15 residues. The CDR3 DNA sequence: TGTGCCAGCAGTTTCGCGGGGACAGGGTTGAATGAGCAGTTCTTC. It yields the protein CASSFAGTGLNEQFF.

Only one count was recorded for this clonotype. The CDR3 nucleotides read TGTGCCAGCAGTTACTCACAGCGCTCCTATAATTCACCCCTCCACTTT. This translates into CASSYSQRSYNSPLHF. The rearrangement uses TRBV6-6 and TRBJ1-6; D is unclear. V lost 0 bases and J lost 0, with 6 bases in between. CDR3 length: 16 residues. Germline loops: CDR1 MNHNY, CDR2 SVGAGI (reference sequence).

The chain links TRBV2 to TRBJ1-3, with D possibly being TRBD1 (6 bases). The CDR3 sequence is 15 residues long. Germline V lookup: CDR1 SNHLY, CDR2 FYNNEI. The V and J ends lost 2 bases and 4 bases respectively, with 12 bases between them. The CDR3: CASSERGGAGNTIYF. CDR3 nucleotides: TGTGCCAGCAGTGAACGGGGGGGCGCGGGAAACACCATATATTTT. The whole variable domain, remainder taken from reference TRBV2 and TRBJ1-3, is EPEVTQTPSHQVTQMGQEVILRCVPISNHLYFYWYRQILGQKVEFLVSFYNNEISEKSEIFDDQFSVERPDGSNFTLKIRSTKLEDSAMYFCASSERGGAGNTIYFGEGSWLTVV.

This clonotype appeared many times. V and J are TRBV29-1 and TRBJ1-1; D remains ambiguous. V was pared by 1 base and J by 3 bases, with 9 bases between. Germline V gene lookup returns CDR1 SQVTM and CDR2 ANQGSEA. There are 13 residues in the CDR3. In nucleotides, the CDR3 is TGCAGCGTTGAAGCGGGCTGGGACACTGAAGCTTTCTTT. Protein product: CSVEAGWDTEAFF.

The chain employs TRBV7-9 and TRBJ2-7; TRBD2 agrees at 7 bases. CDR3 size: 17 residues. V shed 2 bases and J 6 bases; nucleotides not matched to a gene: 16. From germline, CDR1 is SEHNR and CDR2 FQNEAQ (reference sequence). The CDR3 DNA sequence: TGTGCCAGCAGCTTATTTCCTTCGGCGGGAGTTCAAGGCGAGCAGTACTTC. It translates to CASSLFPSAGVQGEQYF.

The chain combines TRBV6-5 with TRBJ1-2, with TRBD1 matching over 7 bases. This CDR3 spans 13 amino acids. The germline gives CDR1 MNHEY, CDR2 SVGAGI. V gave up 6 bases and J gave up 7 bases; unmatched junction bases: 8. CDR3 protein: CASSRGTEGGYTF. For the CDR3, the DNA is TGTGCCAGCAGCCGCGGGACAGAGGGTGGCTACACCTTC.

This clonotype appeared once. The CDR3, as DNA: TGTGCCAGCAGCTCCCTACAGGGGTGGAACGAGCAGTACTTC. Encoded protein: CASSSLQGWNEQYF. V is TRBV7-9 and J is TRBJ2-7; 7 nucleotides align to TRBD1. With V trimmed by 4 bases and J by 5 bases, 8 bases remained unmatched. The CDR3 loop spans 14 amino acids. Germline V gene lookup returns CDR1 SEHNR and CDR2 FQNEAQ (reference sequence). Full variable domain (missing parts from reference TRBV7-9 and TRBJ2-7): DTGVSQNPRHKITKRGQNVTFRCDPISEHNRLYWYRQTLGQGPEFLTYFQNEAQLEKSRLLSDRFSAERPKGSFSTLEIQRTEQGDSAMYLCASSSLQGWNEQYFGPGTRLTVT.